This T cell receptor beta chain was observed in a study of tumor-infiltrating lymphocytes in primary liver carcinoma. Background on the study: Donors underwent surgery for histopathologically diagnosed primary liver carcinoma. The study, taken as a whole, reports: In the absence of sorting, bulk samples left CD4+ and CD8+ repertoires uncompared. Blood had a significantly lower top-250-clone fraction than tumors did (p = 0.039).

Trimming at V came to 6 bases and at J to 7 bases, leaving 12 bases not matched to a gene. This CDR3 has 17 amino acids. Per the germline V gene, CDR1 is SQVTM and CDR2 is ANQGSEA. For blood RNA, unsorted whole blood served as the source, and germline DNA was extracted too. Enrolled patients were chronically infected with HBV and treatment-naive. Concerning this clonotype itself: Its target is not known. A much larger clone lies one base from this, so it may be a read error.

A primer matching the constant region was used to make TCR beta cDNA from 500 to 650 ng of total RNA. For TCR beta, libraries were produced by three nested multiplex PCR rounds using slightly modified ARM-PCR. The opening two PCR rounds, about 11 cycles each, paired TRBV1-TRBV30 forward primers with a C-beta reverse primer. One entry per CDR3 protein, called by TCRdb with MiXCR from the multiplex PCR reads. The data show over 250,000 distinct CDR3 sequences, around three fifths seen once. Sequenced input: peripheral blood. The clonotype comes from a woman in her 30s with primary liver carcinoma and hepatitis B virus infection. The chain combines TRBV29-1 with TRBJ2-1; TRBD2 agrees at 16 bases. Here the CDR3 reads CSVGGTSGRGALNEQFF. CDR3 nucleotide sequence: TGCAGCGTAGGTGGGACTAGCGGGAGGGGAGCCTTAAATGAGCAGTTCTTC.